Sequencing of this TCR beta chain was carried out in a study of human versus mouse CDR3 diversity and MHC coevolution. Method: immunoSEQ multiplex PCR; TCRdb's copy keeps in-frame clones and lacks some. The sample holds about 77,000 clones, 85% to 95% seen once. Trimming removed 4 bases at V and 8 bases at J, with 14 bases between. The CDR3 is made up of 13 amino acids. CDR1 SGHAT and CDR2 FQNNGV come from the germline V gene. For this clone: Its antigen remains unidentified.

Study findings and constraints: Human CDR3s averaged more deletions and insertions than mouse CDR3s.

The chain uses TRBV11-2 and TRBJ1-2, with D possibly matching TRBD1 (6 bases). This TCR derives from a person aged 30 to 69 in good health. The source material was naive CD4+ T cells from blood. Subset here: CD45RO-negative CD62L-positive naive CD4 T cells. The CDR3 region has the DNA TGTGCCAGCAGCTCCAACGGGGGGCGGGGCTACACCTTC. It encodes CASSSNGGRGYTF. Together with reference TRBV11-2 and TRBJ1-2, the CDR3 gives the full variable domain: EAGVAQSPRYKIIEKRQSVAFWCNPISGHATLYWYQQILGQGPKLLIQFQNNGVVDDSQLPKDRFSAERLKGVDSTLKIQPAKLEDSAVYLCASSSNGGRGYTFGSGTRLTVV.